This T cell receptor (beta chain) derives from a study of cytomegalovirus exposure and HLA in healthy donors. Trimming stripped 3 bases from V and 1 base from J, with 7 bases between. Germline loops: CDR1 SGHTA, CDR2 FQGNSA. The CDR3 loop spans 13 amino acids. Vbeta (60) and Jbeta (13) primers were used in the PCR. Only in-frame clones appear in the TCRdb table, and some are missing; sequencing was by immunoSEQ multiplex PCR. The data contain 120,000 or so clones, roughly 82% of them seen just once; the ten biggest clones take up about 11%. Study findings and constraints: According to the study, around 160 TCR beta chains were cytomegalovirus-associated.

As for this clone: The antigen remains undetermined. The same CDR3 can be traced to other DNA sequences in this sample.

The specimen was PBMCs. This clonotype was obtained from a male donor in good health and CMV-seropositive. The chain links TRBV7-2 to TRBJ2-7, with a tentative D call TRBD2 (6 bases). CDR3 in amino acids: CASSFGGSYEQYF. The DNA for the CDR3 is TGTGCCAGCAGCTTCGGGGGATCCTACGAGCAGTACTTC.